This T cell receptor beta chain comes out of a study of post-analysis software for immune sequencing data. At the level of the study: There were relapsing-remitting, secondary progressive and progressive-relapsing multiple sclerosis among the disease courses included. Whole-study results and caveats: Elevated frequency relative to controls characterized several TRBV segments in patients, TRBV5-6, TRBV5-1 and TRBV20-1 among them.

Concerning this clonotype itself: Its target is not known.

Unique molecular identifiers were built into the TCR beta cDNA libraries. TCRdb reanalysed the PCR reads using MiXCR and keeps one entry per CDR3 protein. The sample holds a few hundred thousand distinct CDR3 sequences; roughly 45% are singletons and the top ten take 12%. V was shortened by 3 bases and J by 2 bases, with 9 bases between the two germline ends. The CDR3 loop spans 13 amino acids. CDR1 is SGHRS and CDR2 is YFSETQ in the germline V gene. This chain joins TRBV5-1 and TRBJ2-7; D call uncertain. The sample consisted of blood. This TCR was recovered from a girl aged 5-17 years with multiple sclerosis. CDR3 coding DNA: TGCGCCAGCAGCTCCCAGGAGACCTACGAGCAGTACTTC. Translating it yields CASSSQETYEQYF.